This T cell receptor beta chain came from a study of blood T cell repertoires in COVID-19 (dated by TCRdb to the early 2020s). About the study as a whole: Samples from collaborators originated in the United States, Italy and Spain and spanned both the acute and convalescent phases of COVID-19. HLA class I and class II types, where available, came from metadata supplied by the sample provider rather than from assay-based typing. The repertoires were released in a freely available public database intended as a resource for research on the immune response to SARS-CoV-2. A de-identified subject ID, COVID-19 status, age in years and sex were almost always included in the sample metadata. The dataset comprised deeply sampled blood TCRbeta repertoires from subjects exposed to, actively infected with, or recovered from COVID-19. The prospective study material was composed of cDNA or gDNA derived from T cells, B-cell-depleted T cells, or PBMCs. The samples were drawn from the first 160 participants of the ongoing ImmuneRACE study and from under 1,500 subjects provided by 6 global collaborators.

TCRbeta CDR3 regions were amplified from genomic DNA using the immunoSEQ Assay, a bias-controlled multiplex PCR. From the authors' description of their analysis: The number of nucleated cells in each sample was estimated from the amplification of reference gene primers within the assay. To quantify the absolute abundance of each unique TCRbeta CDR3 rearrangement, sequence reads were collapsed and filtered. For each sample, productive Simpson clonality was calculated as the square root of Simpson's diversity index across productive rearrangements. In TCRdb, the immuneACCESS table is reduced to in-frame sequences with V and J assigned. These tables do not hold every clone; where another copy was compared, an unresolved V gene accounts for under half, and the others remain unexplained. D and trimming were read from the DNA, whereas the V and J calls and clone size are those reported in that table. Here the sample has under 300,000 clones; 75% to 95% occur a single time. The ten largest clonotypes hold 1.5% to 2% of the sample.

Comment on this clone: The antigen this receptor binds is unknown. The record has no base qualities; no much larger clone is one base away.

Including the terminal cysteine and phenylalanine, the CDR3 comprises 20 residues. Solely the CDR3 DNA is kept, with 60 bases framed from the first base. General study outcomes and caveats: How much clinical and demographic metadata was included differed by source and by participant, and the metadata was provided uncurated.

Participants in the prospective study were aged roughly 18 to 89 years, lived in 20 to 25 United States geographic areas, and enrolled through a virtual design. In the prospective study, cohorts were assigned on the basis of participant-reported clinical history obtained from a screening survey and a study questionnaire. For ImmuneRACE Cohort 3, a participant was defined as recovered based on two consecutive negative NP/OP PCR tests, clearance by a healthcare professional, or resolution of symptoms. Each participant in the prospective study had whole blood, serum and a nasopharyngeal or oropharyngeal swab collected by mobile phlebotomists. Participants in the prospective study had the option to provide additional blood draws and questionnaires over a roughly two-month period. Before DNA extraction, prospective study blood samples were shipped either frozen or at room temperature.

The sequencing sample was made of PBMCs or T cells enriched from blood (not recorded which). The V and J segments used are TRBV21-1 and TRBJ1-1; the D call TRBD1 from the table was never checked on the DNA. TRBV21-1 has pseudogene status. The TCR was taken from a woman aged 18-30 years who had recovered from COVID-19. Here is the DNA: TGTGCCAGCAGCAGTCTAGGCTCTAGGGGGACAGGGGGAGCAAGGACTGAAGCTTTCTTT. It is translated as CASSSLGSRGTGGARTEAFF.